Listed here is a single T cell receptor (beta chain). This sample is drawn from a study of blood T cell repertoires in COVID-19. Study context: Donors in the United States, Italy and Spain gave samples during acute or convalescent COVID-19. T cells, B-cell-depleted T cells, or PBMCs supplied cDNA or gDNA.

Per the study methods: Amplified reference gene primers provided the basis for estimating nucleated cell counts. The assay was immunoSEQ multiplex PCR, and TCRdb's table has in-frame clones only and misses some. V, J and clone size are those of that table, while D and trimming were read from the DNA. In the table there are fewer than 65,000 clones, 86% of which are singletons. The source material was peripheral blood. The sequence was collected from a woman of 80 years or more with acute or convalescent COVID-19.

The CDR3 nucleotides read TGTGCCAGCAGTAGGGGACAGGGACAGCCCCAGCATTTT. As protein: CASSRGQGQPQHF. The chain recombines TRBV6-5 with TRBJ1-5; TRBD1 aligns across 9 bases. V lost 5 bases to trimming and J lost 7 bases; unmatched junction nucleotides: 3. CDR1 and CDR2 (germline): MNHEY, SVGAGI. The CDR3 loop spans 13 amino acids.